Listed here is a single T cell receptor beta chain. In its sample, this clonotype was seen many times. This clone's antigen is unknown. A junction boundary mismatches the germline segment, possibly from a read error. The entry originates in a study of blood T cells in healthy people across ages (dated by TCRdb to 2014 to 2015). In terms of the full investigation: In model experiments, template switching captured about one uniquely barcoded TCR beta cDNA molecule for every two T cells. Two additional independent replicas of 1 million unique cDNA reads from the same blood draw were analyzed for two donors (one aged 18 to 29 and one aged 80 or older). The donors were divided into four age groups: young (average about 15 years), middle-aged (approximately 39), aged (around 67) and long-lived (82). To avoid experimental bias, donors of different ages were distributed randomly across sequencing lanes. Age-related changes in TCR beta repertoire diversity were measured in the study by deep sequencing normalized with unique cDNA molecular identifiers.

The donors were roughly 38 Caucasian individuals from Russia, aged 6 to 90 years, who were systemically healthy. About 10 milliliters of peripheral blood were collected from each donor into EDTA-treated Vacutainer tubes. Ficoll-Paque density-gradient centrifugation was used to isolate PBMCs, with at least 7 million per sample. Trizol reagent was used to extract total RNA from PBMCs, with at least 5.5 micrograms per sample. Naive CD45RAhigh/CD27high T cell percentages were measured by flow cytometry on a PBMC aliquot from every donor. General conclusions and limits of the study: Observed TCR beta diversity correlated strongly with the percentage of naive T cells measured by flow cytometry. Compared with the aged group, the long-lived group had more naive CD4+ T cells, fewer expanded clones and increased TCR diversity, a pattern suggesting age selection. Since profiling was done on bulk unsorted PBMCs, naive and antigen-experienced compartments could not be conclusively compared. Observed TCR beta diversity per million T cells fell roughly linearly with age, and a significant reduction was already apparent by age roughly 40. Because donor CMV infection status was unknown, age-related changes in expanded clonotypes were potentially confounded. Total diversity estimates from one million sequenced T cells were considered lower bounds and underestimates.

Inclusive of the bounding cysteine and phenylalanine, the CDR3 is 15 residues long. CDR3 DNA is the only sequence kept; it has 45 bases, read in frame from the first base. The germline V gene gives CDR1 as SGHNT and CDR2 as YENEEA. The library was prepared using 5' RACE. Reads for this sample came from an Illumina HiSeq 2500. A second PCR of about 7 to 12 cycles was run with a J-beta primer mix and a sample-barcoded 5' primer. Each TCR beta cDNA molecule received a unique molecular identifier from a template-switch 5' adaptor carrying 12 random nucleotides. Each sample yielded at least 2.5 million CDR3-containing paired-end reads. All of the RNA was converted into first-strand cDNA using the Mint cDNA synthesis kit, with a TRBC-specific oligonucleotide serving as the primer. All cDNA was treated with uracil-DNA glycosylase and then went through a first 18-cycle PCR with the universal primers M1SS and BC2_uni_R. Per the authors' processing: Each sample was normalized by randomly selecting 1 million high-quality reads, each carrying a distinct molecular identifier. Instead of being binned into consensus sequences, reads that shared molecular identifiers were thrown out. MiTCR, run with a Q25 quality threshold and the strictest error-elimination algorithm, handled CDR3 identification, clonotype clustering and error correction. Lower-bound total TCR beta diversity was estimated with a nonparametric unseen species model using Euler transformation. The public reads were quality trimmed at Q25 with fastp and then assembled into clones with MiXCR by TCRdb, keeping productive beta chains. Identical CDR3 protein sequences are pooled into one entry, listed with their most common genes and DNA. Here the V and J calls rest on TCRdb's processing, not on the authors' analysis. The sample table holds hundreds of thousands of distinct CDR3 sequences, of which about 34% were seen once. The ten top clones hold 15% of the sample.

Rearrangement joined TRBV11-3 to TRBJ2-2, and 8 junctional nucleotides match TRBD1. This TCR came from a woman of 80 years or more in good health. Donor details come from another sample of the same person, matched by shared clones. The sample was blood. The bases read TGCGCCAGCAGCCCGGGGACAGGCTCCACCGGGGAGCTGTTTTTT. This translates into CASSPGTGSTGELFF.